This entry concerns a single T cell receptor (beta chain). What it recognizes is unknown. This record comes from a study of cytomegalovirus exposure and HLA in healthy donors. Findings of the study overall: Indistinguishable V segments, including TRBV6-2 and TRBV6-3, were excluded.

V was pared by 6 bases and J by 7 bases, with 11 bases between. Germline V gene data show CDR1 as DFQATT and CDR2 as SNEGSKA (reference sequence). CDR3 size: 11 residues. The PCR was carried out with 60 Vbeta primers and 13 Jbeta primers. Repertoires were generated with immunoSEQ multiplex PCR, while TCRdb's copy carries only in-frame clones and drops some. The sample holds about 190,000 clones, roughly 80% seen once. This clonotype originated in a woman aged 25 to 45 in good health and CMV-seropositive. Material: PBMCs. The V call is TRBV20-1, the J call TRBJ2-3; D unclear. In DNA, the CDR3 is TGCAGTGCGTATGGGCCAAATACGCAGTATTTT. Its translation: CSAYGPNTQYF.